The T cell receptor beta chain described here comes from a study of OX40 agonist ivuxolimab in advanced cancers. About the research overall: The drug used for patients, ivuxolimab, was an agonistic anti-OX40 (CD134) antibody. With a range of roughly 20 to 85, age averaged roughly 61 years, and 75% to 90% were male.

Some clones are missing from TCRdb's copy, which holds only in-frame ones; the method was immunoSEQ multiplex PCR. This sample has some 68,000 clones, with approximately 83% found just once. General study points: The antigen specificity of the peripheral T cells (those that were expanded) was not determined.

Concerning this clone itself: Antigen specificity is unknown.

The length of the CDR3 is 11 residues. CDR1 is MNHNY, CDR2 SVGAGI, per germline (reference sequence). The germline V and J ends were trimmed by 5 bases and 4 bases, with 3 bases remaining between them. The chain employs TRBV6-6 and TRBJ2-1, with D unresolved. The input for sequencing was CD4+ or CD8+ T cells sorted from blood, taken in a trial of the OX40 agonist ivuxolimab. The receptor was isolated from an adult with an advanced solid tumor such as melanoma, head and neck, liver or kidney cancer. The CDR3 reads CASSAYNEQFF. The DNA of the CDR3 is TGTGCCAGCAGTGCTTACAATGAGCAGTTCTTC.